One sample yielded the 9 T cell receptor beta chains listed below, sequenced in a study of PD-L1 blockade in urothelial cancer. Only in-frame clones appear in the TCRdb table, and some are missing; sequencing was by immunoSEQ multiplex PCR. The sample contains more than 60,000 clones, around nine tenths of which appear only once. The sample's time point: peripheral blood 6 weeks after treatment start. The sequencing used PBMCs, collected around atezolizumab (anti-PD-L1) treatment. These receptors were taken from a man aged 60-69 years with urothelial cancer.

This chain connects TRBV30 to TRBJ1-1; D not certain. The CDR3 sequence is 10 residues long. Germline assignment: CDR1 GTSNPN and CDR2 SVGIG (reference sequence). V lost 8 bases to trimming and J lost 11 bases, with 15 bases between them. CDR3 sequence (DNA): TGTGCCGGAGGAGGAGAGAACGCTTTCTTT. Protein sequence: CAGGGENAFF. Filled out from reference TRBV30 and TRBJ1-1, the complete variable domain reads SQTIHQWPATLVQPVGSPLSLECTVEGTSNPNLYWYRQAAGRGLQLLFYSVGIGQISSEVPQNLSASRPQDRQFILSSKKLLLSDSGFYLCAGGGENAFFGQGTRLTVV.

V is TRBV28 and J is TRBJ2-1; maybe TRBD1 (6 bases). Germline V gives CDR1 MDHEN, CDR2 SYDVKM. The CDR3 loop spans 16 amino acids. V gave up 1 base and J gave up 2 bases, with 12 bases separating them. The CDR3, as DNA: TGTGCCAGCAGTTTATATGGTCAGGGGACCTACAATGAGCAGTTCTTC. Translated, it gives CASSLYGQGTYNEQFF.

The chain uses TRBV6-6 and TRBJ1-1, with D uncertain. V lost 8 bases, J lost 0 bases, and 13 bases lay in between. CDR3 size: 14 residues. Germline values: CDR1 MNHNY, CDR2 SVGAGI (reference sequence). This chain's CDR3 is CASLRTFMNTEAFF. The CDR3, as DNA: TGTGCCAGCTTAAGGACTTTCATGAACACTGAAGCTTTCTTT.

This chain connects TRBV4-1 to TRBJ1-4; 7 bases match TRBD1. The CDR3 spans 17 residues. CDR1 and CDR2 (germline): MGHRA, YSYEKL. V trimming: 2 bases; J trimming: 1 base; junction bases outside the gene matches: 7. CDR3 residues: CASSQHAGGGTNEKLFF. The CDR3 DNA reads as TGCGCCAGCAGCCAACATGCAGGGGGAGGAACTAATGAAAAACTGTTTTTT.

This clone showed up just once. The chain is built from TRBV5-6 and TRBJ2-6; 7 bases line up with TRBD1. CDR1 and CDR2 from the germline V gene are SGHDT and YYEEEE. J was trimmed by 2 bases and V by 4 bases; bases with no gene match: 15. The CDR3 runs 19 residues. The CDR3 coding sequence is TGTGCCAGCAGCCGGATAGGGGACAGTGGTGGAACTGGGGCCAACGTCCTGACTTTC. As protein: CASSRIGDSGGTGANVLTF.

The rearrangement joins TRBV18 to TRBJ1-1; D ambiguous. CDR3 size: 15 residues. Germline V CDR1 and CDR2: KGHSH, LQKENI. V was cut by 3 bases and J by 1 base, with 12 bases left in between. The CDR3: CASSPGNPANTEAFF. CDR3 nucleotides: TGTGCCAGCTCACCGGGCAATCCAGCGAACACTGAAGCTTTCTTT.

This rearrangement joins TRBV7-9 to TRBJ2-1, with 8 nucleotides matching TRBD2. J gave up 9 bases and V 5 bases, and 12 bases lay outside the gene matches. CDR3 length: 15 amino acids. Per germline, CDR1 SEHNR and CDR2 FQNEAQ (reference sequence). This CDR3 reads CASSRGGLAGGEQFF. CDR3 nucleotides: TGTGCCAGCAGCAGGGGGGGGCTAGCGGGCGGTGAGCAGTTCTTC. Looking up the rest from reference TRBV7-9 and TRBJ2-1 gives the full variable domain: DTGVSQNPRHKITKRGQNVTFRCDPISEHNRLYWYRQTLGQGPEFLTYFQNEAQLEKSRLLSDRFSAERPKGSFSTLEIQRTEQGDSAMYLCASSRGGLAGGEQFFGPGTRLTVL.

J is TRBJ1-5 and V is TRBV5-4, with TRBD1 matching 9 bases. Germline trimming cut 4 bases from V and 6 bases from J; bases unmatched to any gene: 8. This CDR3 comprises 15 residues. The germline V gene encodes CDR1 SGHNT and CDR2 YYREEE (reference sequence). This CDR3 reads CASSPHRDRVQPQHF. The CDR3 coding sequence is TGTGCCAGCAGCCCCCACCGGGACAGGGTTCAGCCCCAGCATTTT.

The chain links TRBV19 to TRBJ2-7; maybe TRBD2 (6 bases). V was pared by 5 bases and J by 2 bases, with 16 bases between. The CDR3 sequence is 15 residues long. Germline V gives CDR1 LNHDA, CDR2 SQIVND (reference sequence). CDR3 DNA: TGTGCCAGTAGTCCTTGGACGGAGGGCACCTACGAGCAGTACTTC. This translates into CASSPWTEGTYEQYF.